The 23 T cell receptor beta chains given below trace back to one sample, sequenced in a study of tumor and adjacent non-tumor tissue in lung cancer. Three rounds of nested PCR, following a modified ARM-PCR protocol, produced the TCRbeta library. Using its own MiXCR run on the multiplex PCR reads, TCRdb lists one record per CDR3 protein. The table has around 200,000 distinct CDR3 sequences, 71% seen once. The template was RNA from unsorted bulk tissue. Sequenced sample: lung tumor tissue. These receptors came from a man aged 60 to 75 with non-small cell lung cancer.

This clonotype is a singleton in its sample. This may come from a read error, since a much larger clone is one base off. This chain uses TRBV7-9 with TRBJ1-4; possibly TRBD1 for D (6 bases). Trimming removed 5 bases from V and 10 bases from J, with 20 bases in between. This CDR3 has 15 residues. Per germline, CDR1 SEHNR and CDR2 FQNEAQ (reference sequence). This CDR3 is CASSPPDSRGGKLFF. The CDR3 DNA follows: TGTGCCAGCAGCCCCCCGGACAGTCGGGGAGGAAAACTGTTTTTT. The full variable domain, rest sourced from reference TRBV7-9 and TRBJ1-4, is DTGVSQNPRHKITKRGQNVTFRCDPISEHNRLYWYRQTLGQGPEFLTYFQNEAQLEKSRLLSDRFSAERPKGSFSTLEIQRTEQGDSAMYLCASSPPDSRGGKLFFGSGTQLSVL.

In its sample, this clonotype was seen a few times. The final CDR3 position lacks the conserved phenylalanine or tryptophan, pointing to a likely read error. The limits of the CDR3 on the DNA are not certain, so only TCRdb's listed CDR3 is given. The chain recombines TRBV12-3 or TRBV12-4 with TRBJ2-7; the D call in the table, TRBD1, was not verified against the DNA. The CDR3 is 17 amino acids in total, end residues counted. CDR3 protein: CARRGSLEGVPYCPRYL.

This chain joins TRBV6-5 and TRBJ1-2, with a possible D match to TRBD1 (5 bases). CDR3 size: 14 residues. V shed 5 bases and J shed 2 bases, with 12 bases lying between them. CDR1 and CDR2 from the germline V gene are MNHEY and SVGAGI. The DNA of the CDR3 is TGTGCCAGCAGTCGGACAACGGGAAACTATGGCTACACCTTC. Protein: CASSRTTGNYGYTF.

The chain employs TRBV18 and TRBJ2-3, with 9 bases aligning to TRBD2. CDR3 length equals 16 residues. J lost 3 bases, V lost 1 base, and 5 bases had no gene match. CDR1 and CDR2 (germline): KGHSH, LQKENI. The CDR3 loop is CASSPLGTSSTDTQYF. CDR3 DNA: TGTGCCAGCTCACCACTTGGGACTAGCAGTACAGATACGCAGTATTTT.

About this clonotype itself: A read error is possible here, since a much larger clone lies one base away. The chain combines TRBV6-2 or TRBV6-3 with TRBJ2-1, with 11 bases that match TRBD2. Germline V gene sequence: CDR1 MNHEY, CDR2 SVGEGT. The CDR3 sequence is 16 residues long. In nucleotides, the CDR3 is TGTGCCAGCAGTGACCCTAGCGGGAGGTTCAACAATGAGCAGCTCTTC. Encoded protein: CASSDPSGRFNNEQLF.

Comments on this clonotype: A much larger clone lies one base from this, so it may be a read error. This chain links TRBV29-1 with TRBJ1-6; D gene ambiguous. The CDR3 is 12 amino acids. Trimming pared 4 bases from V and 11 bases from J, leaving 12 bases between. Germline values: CDR1 SQVTM, CDR2 ANQGSEA. The CDR3 DNA reads TGCAGCGTTGGCGACGGCATCACACCCCTCCACTTT. This codes for CSVGDGITPLHF.

Concerning this clonotype itself: Since no conserved phenylalanine or tryptophan closes the CDR3, a read error is the likely cause. The V call is TRBV20-1, the J call TRBJ2-1, with TRBD2 matching over 11 bases. Trimming cost V 5 bases and J 7 bases; bases outside gene matches: 7. From germline, CDR1 is DFQATT and CDR2 SNEGSKA (reference sequence). This CDR3 comprises 14 residues. This CDR3 is CSAPRTSGQNEQFL. The CDR3 region has the DNA TGCAGTGCTCCCAGGACTAGCGGGCAAAATGAGCAGTTCCTC.

Of note for this clonotype: One junction end disagrees with the germline gene, perhaps due to a read error. The J gene is TRBJ1-5, the V gene TRBV6-5; D perhaps matches TRBD1 (6 bases). This CDR3 region has 13 residues. Germline V gene data show CDR1 as MNHEY and CDR2 as SVGAGI. The CDR3 loop is CASRGGQSLPQHF. In nucleotides, the CDR3 is TGCGCCAGCAGAGGGGGTCAATCACTGCCCCAGCATTTT.

This clonotype showed up many times. The chain recombines TRBV4-1 with TRBJ1-2, with a possible D match to TRBD1 (6 bases). V gave up 4 bases and J gave up 4 bases, with 16 bases separating them. The CDR3 sequence is 15 residues long. Germline V CDR1 and CDR2: MGHRA, YSYEKL. The CDR3 sequence is CASSPPGQLSYGYTF. The CDR3 DNA sequence: TGCGCCAGCAGCCCCCCCGGACAGCTTTCCTATGGCTACACCTTC.

Remarks on this clonotype: A junction boundary mismatches the germline segment, possibly from a read error. J is TRBJ2-7 and V is TRBV6-5, with D tentatively TRBD1 or TRBD2 (5 bases each). Germline V gene data show CDR1 as MNHEY and CDR2 as SVGAGI. CDR3 size: 15 residues. The CDR3 DNA sequence: TGTGCCTGCGGCAATGGGGGAGTCACTGTCTACGAGCACTACTTC. Translated: CACGNGGVTVYEHYF.

As concerns this clonotype: Compared with germline, one end of the junction differs, possibly owing to a read error. This chain joins TRBV6-5 and TRBJ1-2; D possibly corresponds to TRBD1 (5 bases). Germline V gene data show CDR1 as MNHEY and CDR2 as SVGAGI. This CDR3 has 14 amino acids. The CDR3 loop reads CASSYRGSNYDYTF. CDR3 in DNA: TGTGCGAGCAGTTACCGGGGCTCCAACTATGACTACACCTTC.

This chain uses TRBV4-3 with TRBJ2-3; maybe TRBD2 (6 bases). Trimming shortened V by 2 bases and J by 5 bases, and 14 bases separated the two germline ends. CDR3 length: 15 amino acids. CDR1 and CDR2 (germline): LGHNA, YSLEER. CDR3 DNA: TGCGCCAGCAGCCAAACAATAGCGGTCAGAGATACGCAGTATTTT. It translates to CASSQTIAVRDTQYF.

Worth noting for this clonotype: This may come from a read error, since a much larger clone is one base off. The chain is built from TRBV12-3 or TRBV12-4 and TRBJ2-2; the D call may be TRBD1 or TRBD2 (5 bases each). V lost 6 bases to trimming and J lost 5 bases, with 13 bases between them. The CDR3 is made up of 14 amino acids. CDR3 in DNA: TGTGCCAGCAGGCCCGGGGCGCCGACCGGGGAGCTGTTTTTT. It yields the protein CASRPGAPTGELFF.

With regard to this clonotype: A much larger clone lies one base from this, so it may be a read error. The rearrangement joins TRBV4-1 to TRBJ1-5; D not resolved. CDR3 length equals 13 residues. The germline CDR1 and CDR2 sequences are MGHRA and YSYEKL. V dropped 2 bases and J dropped 10 bases, with 12 bases sitting between them. The CDR3 spells CASSQHTLNPQHF. CDR3 DNA: TGCGCCAGCAGCCAACATACCCTAAATCCCCAGCATTTT.

A word on this clonotype: Possible read error: a much larger clone is one base away. The chain recombines TRBV20-1 with TRBJ2-5; 7 bases match TRBD2. From germline, CDR1 is DFQATT and CDR2 SNEGSKA (reference sequence). There are 15 residues in the CDR3. This CDR3 reads CSRQPEIAGQKTQYF. For the CDR3, the DNA is TGCAGCCGCCAACCCGAGATAGCGGGCCAAAAGACCCAGTACTTC.

With respect to this clonotype: A clone one base away is much larger, so this may be a read error. This chain joins TRBV20-1 and TRBJ1-4; maybe TRBD1 (5 bases). Germline V CDR1 and CDR2: DFQATT, SNEGSKA (reference sequence). Trimming removed 1 base from V and 8 bases from J, with 11 bases in between. This CDR3 spans 13 amino acids. This CDR3 is CSARVGEVEKLFF. CDR3 nucleotide sequence: TGCAGTGCTAGAGTGGGGGAAGTGGAAAAACTGTTTTTT.

In the case of this clonotype: A junction boundary mismatches the germline segment, possibly from a read error. This chain uses TRBV6-1 with TRBJ1-3; no reliable D call. The CDR3 sequence is 15 residues long. Germline CDR1 reads MNHNS; CDR2 reads SASEGT. The DNA of the CDR3 is TGTGCGAGCAGTGAAGGAGGTGACTCTGGAAACACCATATATTTT. Protein: CASSEGGDSGNTIYF.

This clonotype was detected once. Mismatch with germline at one junction end may stem from a read error. The chain has TRBV6-1 and TRBJ1-1; the match to TRBD1 covers 8 bases. CDR1 is MNHNS and CDR2 is SASEGT in the germline V gene. This CDR3 is 14 amino acids long. As DNA, the CDR3 is TGTGCCAGCAGTTTCCACAGGGGGAACATTGAAGCTTTCTTT. Its protein product is CASSFHRGNIEAFF.

Details on this clonotype: At one end, the junction sequence differs from germline, possibly due to a read error. CDR3 in DNA: TGCAGTGCTAGTGGGGCCGGGACGGCTAACTATGGCTACATCTTC. Translation gives CSASGAGTANYGYIF. The chain carries TRBV20-1 and TRBJ1-2; D may be TRBD1 (5 bases). Germline V gene sequence: CDR1 DFQATT, CDR2 SNEGSKA (reference sequence). The CDR3 is 15 residues long.

Concerning this clonotype: A read error may be the cause here, since a much bigger clone is one base away. This sequence joins TRBV20-1 and TRBJ2-7; D uncertain. V was trimmed by 3 bases and J by 0 bases, leaving 6 bases between them. The CDR3 runs to 12 residues. Germline values: CDR1 DFQATT, CDR2 SNEGSKA (reference sequence). DNA of the CDR3: TGCAGTGCTAGGCAGAACTCCTACGAGCAGTACTTC. Its protein product is CSARQNSYEQYF.

For this clonotype: This may arise from a read error, as a much more abundant clone is one base away. This chain joins TRBV4-1 and TRBJ2-5; no firm D call. Germline V gene lookup returns CDR1 MGHRA and CDR2 YSYEKL. V lost 3 bases and J 5 bases, leaving 16 bases between the germline ends. The CDR3 spans 15 residues. CDR3 loop: CASSHLAWAWETQYF. For the CDR3, the DNA is TGCGCCAGCAGCCACTTGGCTTGGGCGTGGGAGACCCAGTACTTC.

The genes are TRBV12-3 or TRBV12-4 and TRBJ1-2; 7 bases are shared with TRBD1. J gave up 6 bases and V 3 bases, and 4 bases lay outside the gene matches. The CDR3 runs to 13 residues. The CDR3 protein is CASSFGGGHGYTF. The CDR3 DNA reads as TGTGCCAGCAGTTTTGGAGGGGGCCATGGCTACACCTTC.

The J gene is TRBJ2-5, the V gene TRBV7-9, with a tentative D call TRBD1 (6 bases). The CDR3 sequence is 14 residues long. The V end was cut by 4 bases, the J end by 3 bases, with 12 bases between. Germline V lookup: CDR1 SEHNR, CDR2 FQNEAQ (reference sequence). The CDR3 DNA reads as TGTGCCAGCAGCTCGCAGGGGATTGAAGAGACCCAGTACTTC. The encoded protein is CASSSQGIEETQYF.